Reported below is one TCR beta chain. Its antigen is not known. The data originate from a study of beta chain features in type 1 diabetes. Findings and limits, study-wide: Patients' naive, central memory and regulatory TCRB repertoires appeared more alike than those of healthy donors. In every one of the four CD4+ subsets, TCRB CDR3s were moderately but significantly shorter in Type 1 diabetes patients.

V gave up 3 bases and J gave up 4 bases, with 12 bases separating them. Germline assignment: CDR1 SGHAT and CDR2 FQDESV (reference sequence). The CDR3 is 14 residues long. What was sequenced were expressed TCRB transcripts, since all of the isolated RNA had been reverse transcribed. TCRdb's copy holds only in-frame clones and misses some; the assay was immunoSEQ multiplex PCR. The table has tens of thousands of clones, about 66% seen once. The sequence was collected from a woman aged 18-30 years with type 1 diabetes. The chain couples TRBV11-1 to TRBJ2-5; D is uncertain. The sequenced material came from Tregs from blood. The DNA for the CDR3 is TGTGCCAGCAGCTTTGGTCGAGTCGGAGAGACCCAGTACTTC. This translates into CASSFGRVGETQYF.